This TCR beta chain appears in the sequencing data of a study of blood T cells in healthy people across ages. Through a sample-barcoded 5' primer and a J-beta primer mix, a second PCR was run for roughly 6 to 11 cycles. TCRdb passed the 5' RACE reads through MiXCR, listing each CDR3 protein once. The repertoire holds around 990,000 distinct CDR3 sequences, approximately 25% seen once, with 0.65% to 0.95% in the top ten. This clonotype was detected only a few times. The CDR3 loop spans 13 amino acids. These data were also reused for a study on T cells of mothers and their children.

The TCR originated in a girl aged 2 to 10 in good health. This chain uses TRBV1 with TRBJ1-4. TRBV1 is designated a pseudogene. Sequenced sample: blood. CDR3 loop: CTSVKTTNEKLFF. The CDR3, as DNA: TGCACCAGCGTAAAGACAACTAATGAAAAACTGTTTTTT.